Each of the 10 T cell receptor beta chains below was sequenced from the same sample in a study of shared clonotypes between healthy human individuals (dated by TCRdb to the early 2020s). Library preparation used the immunoSEQ multiplex PCR assay. TCRdb stores this immuneACCESS table with in-frame sequences only. Part of the clones is absent; in the studies checked, under half of the shortfall reflects unresolved V genes, and no reason is known for the rest. For this sample the table gives around 600,000 clones, of which less than 98% were detected only once. About 0.057% of the sample is in the top ten clones. The material sequenced was naive CD4+ T cells sorted from blood. The cell subset or site tag for this specimen amounts to: CD45RA+ positively selected. The receptors originated from a woman younger than 45 in good health.

This sequence joins TRBV11-2 and TRBJ2-7; TRBD2 aligns across 10 bases. From germline, CDR1 is SGHAT and CDR2 FQNNGV. The CDR3 contains 14 residues. V shed 5 bases and J 5 bases; nucleotides not matched to a gene: 6. For the CDR3, the DNA is TGTGCCAGCAGCCGAGACCTAGCGGGAGACGAGCAGTACTTC. Encoded protein: CASSRDLAGDEQYF.

This chain connects TRBV2 to TRBJ1-2; D perhaps matches TRBD1 (6 bases). The CDR3 extends over 13 amino acids. Trimming cost V 4 bases and J 4 bases, with 10 bases left between them. The V gene's germline CDR1 is SNHLY and CDR2 FYNNEI. CDR3 DNA sequence: TGTGCCAGCAGTGCACAGGGTACCTATGGCTACACCTTC. The encoded protein is CASSAQGTYGYTF.

The rearrangement joins TRBV30 to TRBJ1-6, with D unresolved. The germline CDR1 and CDR2 sequences are GTSNPN and SVGIG (reference sequence). V gave up 1 base and J gave up 7 bases, with 11 bases separating them. The CDR3 sequence is 14 residues long. The CDR3 region has the DNA TGTGCCTGGAGTGCAGGCTTCGGGAATTCACCCCTCCACTTT. Its protein product is CAWSAGFGNSPLHF.

The V call is TRBV7-3, the J call TRBJ2-2; D is undetermined. The CDR3 is 15 amino acids. Germline CDR1 reads SGHTA; CDR2 reads FQGTGA. V was pared by 1 base and J by 0 bases, with 6 bases between. CDR3 protein: CASSLRMANTGELFF. CDR3 in DNA: TGTGCCAGCAGCTTAAGGATGGCGAACACCGGGGAGCTGTTTTTT.

The chain couples TRBV6-1 to TRBJ2-7; D could derive from TRBD1 or TRBD2 (6 bases each). The length of the CDR3 is 14 residues. V was shortened by 2 bases and J by 1 base, with 9 bases between the two germline ends. CDR1 MNHNS and CDR2 SASEGT come from the germline V gene. The CDR3 protein is CASSERGLSYEQYF. The CDR3, as DNA: TGTGCCAGCAGTGAACGGGGGCTATCCTACGAGCAGTACTTC.

The genes are TRBV6-1 and TRBJ2-7, with TRBD2 matching over 12 bases. This CDR3 spans 15 amino acids. With V trimmed by 6 bases and J by 4 bases, 7 bases remained unmatched. Germline-derived CDR1 and CDR2 are MNHNS and SASEGT. The CDR3, as DNA: TGTGCCAGCAGCGTTCTAGCGGGAGGGCCATACGAGCAGTACTTC. It specifies CASSVLAGGPYEQYF.

The table lists this clone with a count of one. V and J are TRBV9 and TRBJ2-1, with 7 bases that match TRBD2. V gave up 3 bases and J gave up 7 bases; unmatched junction bases: 10. Germline V gives CDR1 SGDLS, CDR2 YYNGEE. This CDR3 comprises 15 residues. The CDR3 DNA is TGTGCCAGCAGCGCCACGGGGAGGGGTAGGAATGAGCAGTTCTTC. Encoded protein: CASSATGRGRNEQFF. The full variable domain, in which reference TRBV9 and TRBJ2-1 provide the parts outside the CDR3, is DSGVTQTPKHLITATGQRVTLRCSPRSGDLSVYWYQQSLDQGLQFLIQYYNGEERAKGNILERFSAQQFPDLHSELNLSSLELGDSALYFCASSATGRGRNEQFFGPGTRLTVL.

A single count supports this clone. The chain has TRBV27 and TRBJ2-1; 8 bases line up with TRBD2. V lost 6 bases, J lost 0 bases, and 7 bases stayed unmatched. CDR3 size: 16 residues. Germline lookup yields CDR1 MNHEY and CDR2 SMNVEV (reference sequence). CDR3 bases: TGTGCCAGCAGCCTAGCGGGCATAAGCTCCTACAATGAGCAGTTCTTC. Its protein product is CASSLAGISSYNEQFF.

In this sample, this clone turned up once. Other DNA variants within this sample encode the same CDR3. The chain employs TRBV28 and TRBJ2-2; no clear D. Deletions cut 5 bases from V and 3 bases from J, with 4 bases between. CDR3 length: 12 residues. Germline CDR1 and CDR2: MDHEN and SYDVKM. The CDR3 coding sequence is TGTGCCAGCAGTCGAGACACCGGGGAGCTGTTTTTT. Translating it yields CASSRDTGELFF.

This clone was observed a handful of times. This rearrangement joins TRBV28 to TRBJ2-7; possibly TRBD1 for D (5 bases). Trimming removed 3 bases at V and 2 bases at J, with 8 bases between. Looked up from germline, CDR1 is MDHEN and CDR2 is SYDVKM. The CDR3 loop spans 13 amino acids. CDR3 in amino acids: CASSFLGPYEQYF. The CDR3 coding sequence is TGTGCCAGCAGTTTTCTGGGGCCCTACGAGCAGTACTTC.